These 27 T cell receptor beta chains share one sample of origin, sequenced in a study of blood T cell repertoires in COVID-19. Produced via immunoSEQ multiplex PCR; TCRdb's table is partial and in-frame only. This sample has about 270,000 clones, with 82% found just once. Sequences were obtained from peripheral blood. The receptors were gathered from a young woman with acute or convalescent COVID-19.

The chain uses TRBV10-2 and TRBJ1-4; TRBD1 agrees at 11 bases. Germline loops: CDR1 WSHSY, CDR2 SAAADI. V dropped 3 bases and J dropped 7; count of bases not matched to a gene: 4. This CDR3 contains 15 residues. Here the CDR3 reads CASSDRDRGSEKLFF. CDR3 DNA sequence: TGCGCCAGCAGTGACCGGGACAGGGGGAGTGAAAAACTGTTTTTT.

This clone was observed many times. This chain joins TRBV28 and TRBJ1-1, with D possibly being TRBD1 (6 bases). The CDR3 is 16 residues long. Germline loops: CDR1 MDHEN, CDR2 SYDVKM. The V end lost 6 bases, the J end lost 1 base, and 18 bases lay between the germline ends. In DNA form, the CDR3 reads TGTGCCAGCAGCCAATTTCCCTCACAGGGGAACACTGAAGCTTTCTTT. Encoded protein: CASSQFPSQGNTEAFF.

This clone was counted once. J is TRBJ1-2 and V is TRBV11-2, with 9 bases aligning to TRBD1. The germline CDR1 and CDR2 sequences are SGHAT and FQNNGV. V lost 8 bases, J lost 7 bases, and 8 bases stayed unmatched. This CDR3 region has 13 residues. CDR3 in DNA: TGTGCCAGCGTTAGGGACAGGGTCGGTGGCTACACCTTC. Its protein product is CASVRDRVGGYTF.

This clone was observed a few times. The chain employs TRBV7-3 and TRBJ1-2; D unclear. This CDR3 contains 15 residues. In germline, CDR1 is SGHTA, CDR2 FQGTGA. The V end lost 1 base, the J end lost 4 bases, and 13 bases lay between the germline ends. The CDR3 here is CASSLNPARGYGYTF. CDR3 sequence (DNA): TGTGCCAGCAGCTTAAATCCCGCCAGAGGCTATGGCTACACCTTC.

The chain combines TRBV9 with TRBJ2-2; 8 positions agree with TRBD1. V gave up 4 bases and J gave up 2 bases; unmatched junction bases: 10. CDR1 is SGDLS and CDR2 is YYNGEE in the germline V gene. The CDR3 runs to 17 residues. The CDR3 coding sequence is TGTGCCAGCAGCATTACCCCTGGACAGGGCAACACCGGGGAGCTGTTTTTT. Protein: CASSITPGQGNTGELFF.

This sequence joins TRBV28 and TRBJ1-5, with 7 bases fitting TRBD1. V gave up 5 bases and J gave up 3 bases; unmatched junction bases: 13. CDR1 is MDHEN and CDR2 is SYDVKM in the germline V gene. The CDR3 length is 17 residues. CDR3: CASSITGVVRVNQPQHF. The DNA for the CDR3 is TGTGCCAGCAGTATTACAGGGGTGGTGCGCGTCAATCAGCCCCAGCATTTT.

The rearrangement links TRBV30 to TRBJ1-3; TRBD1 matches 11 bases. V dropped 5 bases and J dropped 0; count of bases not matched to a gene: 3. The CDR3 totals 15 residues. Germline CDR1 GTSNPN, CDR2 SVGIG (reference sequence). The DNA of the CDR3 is TGTGCCTGGGGGACAGGGGGAAGCTCTGGAAACACCATATATTTT. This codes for CAWGTGGSSGNTIYF.

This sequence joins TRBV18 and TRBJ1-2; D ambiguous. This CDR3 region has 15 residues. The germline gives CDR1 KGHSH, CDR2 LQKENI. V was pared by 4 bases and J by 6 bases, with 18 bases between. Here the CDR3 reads CASSLRRVVEDGYTF. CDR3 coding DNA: TGTGCCAGCTCACTCCGACGGGTAGTGGAGGATGGCTACACCTTC. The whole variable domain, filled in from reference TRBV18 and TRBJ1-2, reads NAGVMQNPRHLVRRRGQEARLRCSPMKGHSHVYWYRQLPEEGLKFMVYLQKENIIDESGMPKERFSAEFPKEGPSILRIQQVVRGDSAAYFCASSLRRVVEDGYTFGSGTRLTVV.

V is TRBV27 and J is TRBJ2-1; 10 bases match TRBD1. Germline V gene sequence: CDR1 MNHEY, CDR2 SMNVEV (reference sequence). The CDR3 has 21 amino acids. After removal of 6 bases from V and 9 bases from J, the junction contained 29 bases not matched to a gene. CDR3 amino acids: CASRALMIGTGVRLVSFEQFF. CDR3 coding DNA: TGTGCCAGCAGGGCATTGATGATCGGGACAGGGGTTCGTTTGGTGAGTTTTGAGCAGTTCTTC.

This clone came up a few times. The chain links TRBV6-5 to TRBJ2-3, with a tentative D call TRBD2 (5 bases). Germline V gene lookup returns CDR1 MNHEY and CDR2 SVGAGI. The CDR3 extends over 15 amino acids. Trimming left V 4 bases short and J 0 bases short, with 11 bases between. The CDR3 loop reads CASSSLAVSTDTQYF. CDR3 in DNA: TGTGCCAGCAGTTCCCTAGCCGTGAGCACAGATACGCAGTATTTT.

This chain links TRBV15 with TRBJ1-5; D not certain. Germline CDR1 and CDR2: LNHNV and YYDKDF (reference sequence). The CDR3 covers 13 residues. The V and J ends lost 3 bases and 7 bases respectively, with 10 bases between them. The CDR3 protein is CATSSGQMQPQHF. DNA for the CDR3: TGTGCCACCAGCAGCGGTCAAATGCAGCCCCAGCATTTT.

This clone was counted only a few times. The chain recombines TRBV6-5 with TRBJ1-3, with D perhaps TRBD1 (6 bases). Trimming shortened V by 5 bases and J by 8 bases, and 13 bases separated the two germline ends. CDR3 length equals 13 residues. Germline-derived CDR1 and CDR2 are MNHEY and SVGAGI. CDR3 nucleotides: TGTGCCAGCAGTCAAACAGGGTCGGACACCATATATTTT. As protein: CASSQTGSDTIYF.

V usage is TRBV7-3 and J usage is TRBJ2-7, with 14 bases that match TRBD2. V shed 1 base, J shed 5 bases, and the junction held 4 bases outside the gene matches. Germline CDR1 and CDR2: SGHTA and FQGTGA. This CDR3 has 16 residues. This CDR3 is CASSLKGTSGSHEQYF. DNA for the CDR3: TGTGCCAGCAGCTTAAAGGGGACTAGCGGGAGTCACGAGCAGTACTTC.

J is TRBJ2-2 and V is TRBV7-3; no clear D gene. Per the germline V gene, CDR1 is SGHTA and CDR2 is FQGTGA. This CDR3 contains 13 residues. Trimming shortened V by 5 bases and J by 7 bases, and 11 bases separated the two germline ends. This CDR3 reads CASSRATDGELFF. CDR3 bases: TGTGCCAGCAGCCGAGCGACGGACGGGGAGCTGTTTTTT.

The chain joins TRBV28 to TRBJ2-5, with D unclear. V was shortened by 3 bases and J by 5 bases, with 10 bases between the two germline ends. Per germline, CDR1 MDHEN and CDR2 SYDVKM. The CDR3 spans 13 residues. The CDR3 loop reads CASSLGRVETQYF. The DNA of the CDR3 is TGTGCCAGCAGTTTGGGCCGTGTGGAGACCCAGTACTTC. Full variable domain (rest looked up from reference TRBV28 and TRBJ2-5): DVKVTQSSRYLVKRTGEKVFLECVQDMDHENMFWYRQDPGLGLRLIYFSYDVKMKEKGDIPEGYSVSREKKERFSLILESASTNQTSMYLCASSLGRVETQYFGPGTRLLVL.

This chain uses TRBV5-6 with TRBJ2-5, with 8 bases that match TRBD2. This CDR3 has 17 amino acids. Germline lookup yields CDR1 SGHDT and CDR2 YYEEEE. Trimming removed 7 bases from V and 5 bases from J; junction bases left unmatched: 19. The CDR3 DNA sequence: TGTGCCAGCGCTCAAATATCACTAGCGGCCGGCGGGGAGACCCAGTACTTC. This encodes CASAQISLAAGGETQYF.

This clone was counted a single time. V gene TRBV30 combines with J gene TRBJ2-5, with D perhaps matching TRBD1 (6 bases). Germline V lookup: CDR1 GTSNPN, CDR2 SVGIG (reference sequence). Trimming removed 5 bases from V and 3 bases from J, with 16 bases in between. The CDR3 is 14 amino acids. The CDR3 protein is CAWEYSRGEETQYF. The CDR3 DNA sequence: TGTGCCTGGGAATACTCCAGGGGCGAAGAGACCCAGTACTTC. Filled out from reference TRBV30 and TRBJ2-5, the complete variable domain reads SQTIHQWPATLVQPVGSPLSLECTVEGTSNPNLYWYRQAAGRGLQLLFYSVGIGQISSEVPQNLSASRPQDRQFILSSKKLLLSDSGFYLCAWEYSRGEETQYFGPGTRLLVL.

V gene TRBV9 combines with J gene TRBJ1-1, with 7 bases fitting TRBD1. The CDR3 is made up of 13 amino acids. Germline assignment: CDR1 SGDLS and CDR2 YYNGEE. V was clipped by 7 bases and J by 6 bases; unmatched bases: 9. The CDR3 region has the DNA TGTGCCAGCCAAAGTCGACAGGGCGCTGAAGCTTTCTTT. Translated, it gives CASQSRQGAEAFF.

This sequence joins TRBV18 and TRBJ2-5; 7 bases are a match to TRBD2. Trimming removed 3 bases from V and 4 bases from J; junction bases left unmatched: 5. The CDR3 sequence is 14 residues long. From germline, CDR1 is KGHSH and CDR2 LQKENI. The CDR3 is CASSPRPGGETQYF. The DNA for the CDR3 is TGTGCCAGCTCACCCCGGCCGGGAGGAGAGACCCAGTACTTC.

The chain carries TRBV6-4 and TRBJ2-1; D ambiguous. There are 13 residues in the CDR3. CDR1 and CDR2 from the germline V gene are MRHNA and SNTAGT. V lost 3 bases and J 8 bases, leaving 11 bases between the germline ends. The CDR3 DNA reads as TGTGCCAGCAGTGATGGAGAAGCGTATGAGCAGTTCTTC. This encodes CASSDGEAYEQFF.

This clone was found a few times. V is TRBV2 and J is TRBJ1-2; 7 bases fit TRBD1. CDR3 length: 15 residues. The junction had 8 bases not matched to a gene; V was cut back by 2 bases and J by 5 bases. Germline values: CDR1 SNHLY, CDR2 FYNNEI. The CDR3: CASSEPGQDLYGYTF. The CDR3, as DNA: TGTGCCAGCAGTGAACCCGGACAGGACCTATATGGCTACACCTTC.

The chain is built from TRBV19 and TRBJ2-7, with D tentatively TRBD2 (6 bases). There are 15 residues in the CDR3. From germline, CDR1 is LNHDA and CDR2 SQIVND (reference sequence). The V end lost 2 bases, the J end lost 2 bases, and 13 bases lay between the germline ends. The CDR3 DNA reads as TGTGCCAGTAGTATACGGCGGGACCTTCCCTACGAGCAGTACTTC. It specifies CASSIRRDLPYEQYF.

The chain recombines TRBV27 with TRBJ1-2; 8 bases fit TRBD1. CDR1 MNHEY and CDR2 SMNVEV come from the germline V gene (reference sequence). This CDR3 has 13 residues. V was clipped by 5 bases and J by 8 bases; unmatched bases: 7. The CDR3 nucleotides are TGTGCCAGCAGTCCAGGGGGCGCTAGGGGCTACACCTTC. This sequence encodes CASSPGGARGYTF.

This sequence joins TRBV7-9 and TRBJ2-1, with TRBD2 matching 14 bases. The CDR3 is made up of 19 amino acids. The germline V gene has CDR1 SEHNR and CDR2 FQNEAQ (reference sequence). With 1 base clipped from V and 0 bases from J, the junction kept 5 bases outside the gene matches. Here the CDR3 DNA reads TGTGCCAGCAGCTTAGACCGGGGACTAGCGGGGGACTCCTACAATGAGCAGTTCTTC. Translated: CASSLDRGLAGDSYNEQFF.

For the CDR3, the DNA is TGTGCCAGCAGCGAGAGACTAGCGACGCCGTACTTC. Translation: CASSERLATPYF. The chain carries TRBV2 and TRBJ2-7; 8 nucleotides line up with TRBD2. Germline V gene data show CDR1 as SNHLY and CDR2 as FYNNEI. V dropped 6 bases and J dropped 12; count of bases not matched to a gene: 10. This CDR3 spans 12 amino acids.

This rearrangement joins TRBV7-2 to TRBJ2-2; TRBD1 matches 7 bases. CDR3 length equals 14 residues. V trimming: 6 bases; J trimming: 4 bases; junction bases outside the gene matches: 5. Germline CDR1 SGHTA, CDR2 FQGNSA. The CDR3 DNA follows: TGTGCCAGCAGGTGGGACAGCACCACCGGGGAGCTGTTTTTT. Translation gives CASRWDSTTGELFF.

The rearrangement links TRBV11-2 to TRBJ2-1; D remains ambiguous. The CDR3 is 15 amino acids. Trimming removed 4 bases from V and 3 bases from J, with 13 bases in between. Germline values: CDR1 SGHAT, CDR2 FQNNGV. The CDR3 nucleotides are TGTGCCAGCAGCTCGCGTCTTCCGGGCTACAATGAGCAGTTCTTC. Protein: CASSSRLPGYNEQFF.